One sample yielded the 26 T cell receptor beta chains listed below, sequenced in a study of CD4 and CD8 cells across lung adenocarcinoma regions. TCRdb reanalysed the PCR reads using MiXCR and keeps one entry per CDR3 protein. This repertoire shows around 9,800 distinct CDR3 sequences, approximately 53% found once; its top ten account for 15% to 20%. Sample: CD4+ T cells from the center of a lung tumor. The receptors shown here come from a male donor with lung adenocarcinoma. The CD4 and CD8 labels of this study may be unreliable.

This clonotype was found many times. V gene TRBV12-3 or TRBV12-4 combines with J gene TRBJ2-3; TRBD1 aligns across 8 bases. The CDR3 is 14 residues long. J gave up 2 bases and V 5 bases, and 3 bases lay outside the gene matches. Here the CDR3 DNA reads TGTGCCAGCAGTCCGGGACAGGACACAGATACGCAGTATTTT. As protein: CASSPGQDTDTQYF.

This clonotype occurred many times. It may be a read error: a sequence one base away is much more abundant. V gene TRBV6-1 combines with J gene TRBJ2-1, with 11 bases fitting TRBD2. Germline CDR1 MNHNS, CDR2 SASEGT. This CDR3 region has 15 residues. The CDR3 sequence: CTSSEIAGGYNEQFF. The DNA for the CDR3 is TGTACCAGCAGTGAAATAGCGGGGGGGTACAATGAGCAGTTCTTC.

The count of this clonotype is one. V usage is TRBV7-6 and J usage is TRBJ2-5, with 8 bases lining up with TRBD1. The closer fit of TRBJ2-4 to the DNA end suggests the J call may be wrong. Germline V gene lookup returns CDR1 SGHVS and CDR2 FNYEAQ. The CDR3 covers 17 residues. CDR3 sequence (DNA): TGTGCCAGCAGCTTGGGGAGGACAGGGTCATCCAAAAACATTCAGTACTTC. Its protein is CASSLGRTGSSKNIQYF.

J is TRBJ2-1 and V is TRBV7-3; D ambiguous. The ends were cut back, 2 bases at V and 5 bases at J, with 13 bases in the middle. This CDR3 contains 15 residues. CDR1 SGHTA and CDR2 FQGTGA come from the germline V gene. For the CDR3, the DNA is TGTGCCAGCAGCTTACTTGGACCCTCGAACAATGAGCAGTTCTTC. It yields the protein CASSLLGPSNNEQFF.

The V call is TRBV6-5, the J call TRBJ2-7; 8 positions match TRBD1. Trimming took 4 bases from V and 0 from J; bases not matched to a gene: 5. The CDR3 has 15 residues. Germline assignment: CDR1 MNHEY and CDR2 SVGAGI. This CDR3 is CASSFGQGSSYEQYF. CDR3 nucleotide sequence: TGTGCCAGCAGTTTTGGACAGGGATCCTCCTACGAGCAGTACTTC.

This clonotype was seen ten or more times. The gene calls are TRBV6-4 and TRBJ2-3; D uncertain. The CDR3 has 13 residues. Germline V gene data show CDR1 as MRHNA and CDR2 as SNTAGT. Trimming pared 1 base from V and 10 bases from J, leaving 12 bases between. The CDR3, as DNA: TGTGCCAGCAGTGACTTCCTGACGAGCGCGCAGTATTTT. Its protein is CASSDFLTSAQYF.

This clonotype is large by share. V is TRBV6-5 and J is TRBJ2-4, with TRBD2 matching 8 bases. The germline V gene encodes CDR1 MNHEY and CDR2 SVGAGI. This CDR3 is built from 14 residues. The V and J ends lost 4 bases and 8 bases, in that order; junction bases with no gene match: 7. CDR3 sequence reads: CASSLTSGGDIQYF. The CDR3 DNA sequence: TGTGCCAGCAGTTTAACTAGCGGTGGGGACATTCAGTACTTC.

With respect to this clonotype: At one of its ends the junction is not consistent with the germline gene, which may arise from a read error. The CDR3 bases are TGTGCCAGCAGCATACAGGGTTCTGGGGCCAACGTGCTGTATTTC. Translation gives CASSIQGSGANVLYF. The chain joins TRBV6-1 to TRBJ2-6, with D maybe TRBD1 (6 bases). The CDR3 is 15 amino acids. Germline CDR1 and CDR2: MNHNS and SASEGT.

This rearrangement joins TRBV27 to TRBJ2-3, with no clear D. Per the germline V gene, CDR1 is MNHEY and CDR2 is SMNVEV (reference sequence). The CDR3 is 13 residues long. Trimming left V 8 bases short and J 6 bases short, with 15 bases between. CDR3 coding DNA: TGTGCCAGCGAGGACCAGAACCAGGATACGCAGTATTTT. This translates into CASEDQNQDTQYF.

Ten or more counts support this clonotype. The chain employs TRBV7-3 and TRBJ2-1; 7 positions match TRBD2. CDR1 SGHTA and CDR2 FQGTGA come from the germline V gene. The CDR3 runs 16 residues. The ends lost 5 bases at V and 6 bases at J; junction bases unmatched: 13. The CDR3 DNA sequence: TGTGCCAGCAGCCCTACAGCGGGGTCATTTCTCAATGAGCAGTTCTTC. Its translation is CASSPTAGSFLNEQFF.

This clonotype was counted between two and nine times. CDR3 bases: TGTGCCAGCAAAGGACAGGGGACAGATACGCAGTATTTT. It translates to CASKGQGTDTQYF. The V call is TRBV9, the J call TRBJ2-3; 9 bases match TRBD1. The V gene end was trimmed by 6 bases and the J gene end by 3 bases; junction bases not matched to a gene: 2. Germline loops: CDR1 SGDLS, CDR2 YYNGEE. There are 13 residues in the CDR3. Filled out from reference TRBV9 and TRBJ2-3, the complete variable domain reads DSGVTQTPKHLITATGQRVTLRCSPRSGDLSVYWYQQSLDQGLQFLIQYYNGEERAKGNILERFSAQQFPDLHSELNLSSLELGDSALYFCASKGQGTDTQYFGPGTRLTVL.

The chain couples TRBV15 to TRBJ2-1; 8 bases align to TRBD2. The CDR3 runs to 15 residues. The germline CDR1 and CDR2 sequences are LNHNV and YYDKDF (reference sequence). With V trimmed by 0 bases and J by 10 bases, 8 bases remained unmatched. The CDR3 reads CATSRDPPLAAEQFF. CDR3 nucleotides: TGTGCCACCAGCAGAGATCCACCACTAGCGGCCGAGCAGTTCTTC. Full variable domain (remainder filled in from reference TRBV15 and TRBJ2-1): DAMVIQNPRYQVTQFGKPVTLSCSQTLNHNVMYWYQQKSSQAPKLLFHYYDKDFNNEADTPDNFQSRRPNTSFCFLDIRSPGLGDTAMYLCATSRDPPLAAEQFFGPGTRLTVL.

This clonotype occurred a few times. The chain combines TRBV6-6 with TRBJ2-1; 7 nucleotides line up with TRBD1. The CDR3 has 13 residues. J lost 5 bases, V lost 4 bases, and 2 bases had no gene match. Germline V gene lookup returns CDR1 MNHNY and CDR2 SVGAGI (reference sequence). CDR3 nucleotides: TGTGCCAGCAGTTCGACAGGGAACAATGAGCAGTTCTTC. It translates to CASSSTGNNEQFF.

This clonotype has at least ten counts. The V call is TRBV6-5, the J call TRBJ2-3; D might be TRBD2 (6 bases). The CDR3 contains 16 residues. V gave up 2 bases and J gave up 2 bases, with 14 bases separating them. The germline V gene encodes CDR1 MNHEY and CDR2 SVGAGI. The chain's CDR3 is CASSYGLGGITDTQYF. CDR3 in DNA: TGTGCCAGCAGTTACGGGCTGGGGGGAATCACAGATACGCAGTATTTT.

V is TRBV7-2 and J is TRBJ2-5; possibly TRBD1 for D (5 bases). The germline V and J ends were trimmed by 4 bases and 5 bases, with 11 bases remaining between them. CDR3 size: 13 residues. Germline CDR1 is SGHTA and CDR2 is FQGNSA. The DNA for the CDR3 is TGTGCCAGCAGCTCTCAAGCAGGGGAGACCCAGTACTTC. Translation: CASSSQAGETQYF.

V is TRBV6-1 and J is TRBJ2-4; 13 nucleotides agree with TRBD2. After removal of 7 bases from V and 8 bases from J, the junction contained 20 bases not matched to a gene. The CDR3 covers 19 residues. The germline CDR1 and CDR2 sequences are MNHNS and SASEGT. In DNA, the CDR3 is TGTGCCAGCACCTCCGCGGGACTAGCGGGGATAACTAGCACAGACATTCAGTACTTC. It codes for CASTSAGLAGITSTDIQYF.

This clonotype is a singleton in its sample. A read error may produce the germline difference seen at one junction end. The J gene is TRBJ2-3, the V gene TRBV27, with D maybe TRBD2 (5 bases). The CDR3 covers 14 residues. Germline V gene data show CDR1 as MNHEY and CDR2 as SMNVEV (reference sequence). This CDR3 reads CASSGGSRADTQYF. The CDR3 nucleotides read TGTGCGAGCAGCGGTGGTAGCCGGGCCGATACCCAGTATTTT.

This clonotype occurred once. This chain's CDR3 is CASSYTQGTRGYTF. In nucleotides, the CDR3 is TGTGCCAGCAGTTACACACAGGGGACGCGTGGCTACACCTTC. The chain joins TRBV6-2 or TRBV6-3 to TRBJ1-2, with 7 nucleotides matching TRBD1. V lost 2 bases, J lost 7 bases, and 7 bases stayed unmatched. This CDR3 has 14 residues. Per germline, CDR1 MNHEY and CDR2 SVGEGT.

The chain has TRBV9 and TRBJ2-2, with a weak D call TRBD1 (5 bases). Germline lookup yields CDR1 SGDLS and CDR2 YYNGEE. V was pared by 0 bases and J by 7 bases, with 13 bases between. This CDR3 spans 15 amino acids. CDR3 DNA: TGTGCCAGCAGCGTAGTGGGGCTAGGTGGCGGGGAGCTGTTTTTT. This gives the protein CASSVVGLGGGELFF.

This clonotype is medium-sized by share. This chain uses TRBV25-1 with TRBJ2-7, with D possibly TRBD1 on 5 matching bases. The CDR3 is 15 residues long. Per germline, CDR1 MGHDK and CDR2 SYGVNS. Trimming left V 3 bases short and J 2 bases short, with 14 bases between. The CDR3 sequence is CASSEKGLDPYEQYF. The CDR3 region has the DNA TGTGCCAGCAGTGAGAAGGGGTTGGACCCCTACGAGCAGTACTTC.

This clonotype ranks as large (0.1 to 1%). This CDR3 reads CASRTVSSYNEQFF. The CDR3 region has the DNA TGTGCCAGCAGAACCGTGAGCTCCTACAATGAGCAGTTCTTC. The chain links TRBV27 to TRBJ2-1, with unresolved D. Trimming removed 6 bases from V and 0 bases from J, with 9 bases in between. The germline CDR1 and CDR2 sequences are MNHEY and SMNVEV (reference sequence). This CDR3 has 14 amino acids.

V gene TRBV6-5 combines with J gene TRBJ2-1; 14 positions match TRBD2. V lost 0 bases to trimming and J lost 8 bases; unmatched junction nucleotides: 3. Germline-derived CDR1 and CDR2 are MNHEY and SVGAGI. This CDR3 has 16 residues. The DNA for the CDR3 is TGTGCCAGCAGTTACTCGGGACTAGCGGGAGCGTATGAGCAGTTCTTC. This gives the protein CASSYSGLAGAYEQFF.

The chain uses TRBV6-1 and TRBJ2-3; TRBD2 matches 9 bases. Unmatched junction bases numbered 8, after V lost 6 bases and J lost 4 bases. The germline gives CDR1 MNHNS, CDR2 SASEGT. The length of the CDR3 is 15 residues. CDR3 DNA: TGTGCCAGCAGGGGACTAGCTAAAGCGGCAGATACGCAGTATTTT. It yields the protein CASRGLAKAADTQYF.

The chain uses TRBV6-1 and TRBJ2-5; 11 bases align to TRBD2. Germline V gives CDR1 MNHNS, CDR2 SASEGT. The CDR3 runs to 13 residues. Trimming took 5 bases from V and 11 from J; bases not matched to a gene: 7. The CDR3 here is CASSSSGRGEQYF. The CDR3 bases are TGTGCCAGCAGTAGTAGCGGGAGGGGAGAGCAGTACTTC.

The gene calls are TRBV25-1 and TRBJ2-1, with TRBD2 matching 11 bases. The CDR3 is 16 amino acids. J lost 2 bases, V lost 3 bases, and 3 bases had no gene match. CDR1 and CDR2 from the germline V gene are MGHDK and SYGVNS. The CDR3 nucleotides read TGTGCCAGCAGTGAGCTAGCGGGAGGAGCCTACAATGAGCAGTTCTTC. This sequence encodes CASSELAGGAYNEQFF.

The rearrangement joins TRBV30 to TRBJ2-4; 8 bases align to TRBD2. The tail of the sequence fits TRBJ2-5 better, so the J call may be wrong. Germline V gives CDR1 GTSNPN, CDR2 SVGIG (reference sequence). CDR3 length: 14 residues. CDR3 residues: CAWSSQAGAETQYF. CDR3 bases: TGTGCCTGGAGTTCTCAAGCGGGGGCAGAGACCCAGTACTTC.